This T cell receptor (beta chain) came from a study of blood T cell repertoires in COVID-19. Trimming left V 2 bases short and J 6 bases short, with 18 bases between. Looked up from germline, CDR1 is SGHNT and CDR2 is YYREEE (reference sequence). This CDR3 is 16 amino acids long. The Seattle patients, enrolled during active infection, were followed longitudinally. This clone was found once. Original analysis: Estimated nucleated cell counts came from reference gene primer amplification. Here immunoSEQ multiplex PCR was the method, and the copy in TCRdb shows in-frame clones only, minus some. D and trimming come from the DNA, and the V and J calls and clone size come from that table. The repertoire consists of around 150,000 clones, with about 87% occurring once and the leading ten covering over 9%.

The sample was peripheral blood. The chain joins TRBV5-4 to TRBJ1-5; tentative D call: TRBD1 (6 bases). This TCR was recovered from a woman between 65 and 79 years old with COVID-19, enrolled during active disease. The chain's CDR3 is CASSFGGRGASQPQHF. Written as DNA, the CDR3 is TGTGCCAGCAGCTTCGGGGGGCGCGGAGCAAGTCAGCCCCAGCATTTT. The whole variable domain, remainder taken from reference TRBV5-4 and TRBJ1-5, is ETGVTQSPTHLIKTRGQQVTLRCSSQSGHNTVSWYQQALGQGPQFIFQYYREEENGRGNFPPRFSGLQFPNYSSELNVNALELDDSALYLCASSFGGRGASQPQHFGDGTRLSIL.